A selection of T cell receptor beta chains follows, all from one sample in a study of shared clonotypes between healthy human individuals. Measured with immunoSEQ multiplex PCR; TCRdb has only the in-frame clones, and not every one. The sample has around 2.5 million clones, roughly 93% seen once. Specimen: naive CD4+ T cells from PBMCs. The source of these receptors is a man aged 18 to 30 in good health. Some clones in this sample may be carry-over from other donors' samples. Each CDR3 is given with its conserved first and last residue. The D gene is left open where the match is weak. The size entry is marked missing in some rows and otherwise reads once, few, many or a size class.

TRBV18,TRBD1,NA,TRBJ1-4,CASSLTGGGAEKLFF,TGTGCCAGCTCACTCACAGGAGGGGGCGCTGAAAAACTGTTTTTT
TRBV15,NA,NA,TRBJ1-5,CATGGVGRNQPQHF,TGTGCCACTGGGGGGGTTGGTCGCAATCAGCCCCAGCATTTT
TRBV28,NA,NA,TRBJ2-7,CASSPTPLAYEQYF,TGTGCCAGCAGCCCGACTCCCTTGGCCTACGAGCAGTACTTC
TRBV29-1,TRBD2,NA,TRBJ2-3,CSEAGGKTDTQYF,TGCAGCGAGGCGGGAGGGAAGACAGATACGCAGTATTTT
TRBV9,TRBD1,NA,TRBJ1-3,CASSARGTTGGGGNTIYF,TGTGCCAGCAGCGCCCGGGGGACCACAGGGGGCGGTGGAAACACCATATATTTT
TRBV27,NA,once,TRBJ2-6,CASMASGANVLTF,TGTGCCAGCATGGCCTCTGGGGCCAACGTCCTGACTTTC
TRBV5-8,NA,NA,TRBJ2-2,CASSLGERELFF,TGTGCCAGCAGCTTGGGTGAACGGGAGCTGTTTTTT
TRBV4-3,NA,NA,TRBJ2-2,CASSQDPLHRTGELFF,TGCGCCAGCAGCCAAGACCCATTACACCGGACCGGGGAGCTGTTTTTT
TRBV7-9,NA,NA,TRBJ2-5,CASSSSQGLVETQYF,TGTGCCAGCAGCTCCAGCCAGGGGTTGGTGGAGACCCAGTACTTC
TRBV18,TRBD2,NA,TRBJ2-5,CASSSAREAQYF,TGTGCCAGCTCATCCGCCCGGGAGGCCCAGTACTTC
TRBV11-3,NA,once,TRBJ2-7,CASSYRAEYEQYF,TGTGCCAGCAGCTACAGGGCAGAATACGAGCAGTACTTC
TRBV7-9,NA,once,TRBJ1-4,CASSYQTNEKLFF,TGTGCCAGCAGCTACCAAACTAATGAAAAACTGTTTTTT
TRBV29-1,TRBD1,NA,TRBJ2-1,CSVAGQGADNEQFF,TGCAGCGTCGCGGGACAGGGGGCGGACAATGAGCAGTTCTTC
TRBV7-2,NA,NA,TRBJ2-1,CASSSHRYPSYNEQFF,TGTGCCAGCAGCTCTCACCGTTACCCCTCCTACAATGAGCAGTTCTTC
TRBV4-1,NA,NA,TRBJ2-3,CASSQDLADTQYF,TGCGCCAGCAGCCAAGATCTAGCGGATACGCAGTATTTT
TRBV6-1,NA,NA,TRBJ1-3,CASSDGGLGRNTIYF,TGTGCCAGCAGTGACGGTGGGCTCGGAAGAAACACCATATATTTT
TRBV6-5,NA,NA,TRBJ2-3,CASSYPTGTDTQYF,TGTGCCAGCAGTTACCCCACAGGGACAGATACGCAGTATTTT
TRBV5-1,NA,NA,TRBJ1-1,CASKMNTEAFF,TGCGCCAGCAAAATGAACACTGAAGCTTTCTTT
TRBV28,NA,NA,TRBJ1-2,CASSFSATYGYTF,TGTGCCAGCAGTTTCTCTGCGACCTATGGCTACACCTTC
TRBV7-3,NA,NA,TRBJ1-5,CASPGERPQHF,TGTGCCAGCCCCGGTGAACGGCCCCAGCATTTT
TRBV27,NA,NA,TRBJ1-2,CASSNRRGDDYTF,TGTGCCAGCAGCAATCGCAGGGGCGACGACTACACCTTC
TRBV18,NA,few,TRBJ1-2,CASSYNGEVVDTF,TGTGCCAGCTCATATAACGGCGAGGTAGTCGACACCTTC
TRBV18,TRBD1,NA,TRBJ2-3,CASSNTVTGGRNTQYF,TGTGCCAGCTCAAACACCGTGACAGGGGGAAGAAATACGCAGTATTTT
TRBV2,TRBD1,NA,TRBJ1-2,CASSYLPGTGGGYTF,TGTGCCAGCAGTTATCTCCCCGGGACAGGGGGCGGCTACACCTTC
TRBV7-9,NA,few,TRBJ1-1,CASSLWGRNTEAFF,TGTGCCAGCAGCCTCTGGGGCAGAAACACTGAAGCTTTCTTT
TRBV28,NA,NA,TRBJ1-4,CASSPNPATNEKLFF,TGTGCCAGCAGCCCTAACCCAGCAACTAATGAAAAACTGTTTTTT
TRBV15,TRBD1,NA,TRBJ2-7,CATSRGADSGQYEQYF,TGTGCCACCAGCAGAGGGGCGGATTCGGGACAGTACGAGCAGTACTTC
TRBV28,TRBD1,NA,TRBJ2-7,CASSLGQGSYEQYF,TGTGCCAGCAGCCTGGGACAGGGATCCTACGAGCAGTACTTC